The next 15 T cell receptor beta chains were all read from a single sample in a study of T cell responses to AZD1222 COVID-19 vaccine. Clones were read by immunoSEQ multiplex PCR, and TCRdb kept only the in-frame ones, dropping some. The data contain some 84,000 clones, approximately 88% of them singletons. The sequenced sample was peripheral blood, obtained 28 days after the second AZD1222 dose. The receptor set was obtained from an adult who received the AZD1222 COVID-19 vaccine.

The chain is built from TRBV5-1 and TRBJ1-1, with D possibly being TRBD1 (5 bases). The V and J ends lost 8 bases and 1 base respectively, with 18 bases between them. The CDR3 loop spans 15 amino acids. The germline V gene encodes CDR1 SGHRS and CDR2 YFSETQ. The CDR3, as DNA: TGCGCCAGTTGGGCGGGGCAAATCGGGAACACTGAAGCTTTCTTT. This codes for CASWAGQIGNTEAFF.

CDR3 DNA: TGCGCCAGCAGCCTCACGATTCAGGGGAGTGGAAACACCATATATTTT. This codes for CASSLTIQGSGNTIYF. The gene calls are TRBV4-1 and TRBJ1-3, with D possibly being TRBD1 (6 bases). Germline V CDR1 and CDR2: MGHRA, YSYEKL. This CDR3 has 16 amino acids. V gave up 4 bases and J gave up 3 bases, with 16 bases separating them.

V is TRBV2 and J is TRBJ2-1, with 8 bases fitting TRBD2. The CDR3 extends over 13 amino acids. Germline V lookup: CDR1 SNHLY, CDR2 FYNNEI. Trimming took 9 bases from V and 5 from J; bases not matched to a gene: 6. The CDR3 reads CASNRGGNNEQFF. CDR3 nucleotide sequence: TGTGCCAGTAACCGGGGGGGAAACAATGAGCAGTTCTTC.

The J gene is TRBJ1-4, the V gene TRBV5-3; 8 bases align to TRBD1. TRBV5-3 is reported as an ORF; its role is uncertain. Trimming cost V 1 base and J 6 bases; bases outside gene matches: 17. The CDR3 consists of 19 residues. CDR3 in DNA: TGTGCCAGAAGCTTGAGGCATCGGACAGGGTGTAGAAAGGATGAAAAACTGTTTTTT. Protein product: CARSLRHRTGCRKDEKLFF.

This chain connects TRBV6-2 or TRBV6-3 to TRBJ2-5; weak D call: TRBD1 (6 bases). V shed 0 bases and J shed 5 bases, with 13 bases lying between them. This CDR3 comprises 15 residues. CDR1 and CDR2 (germline): MNHEY, SVGEGT. CDR3 sequence reads: CASSYSKQGSETQYF. CDR3 DNA: TGTGCCAGCAGTTACTCGAAGCAGGGGAGTGAGACCCAGTACTTC.

J is TRBJ1-4 and V is TRBV5-1, with 9 bases matching TRBD1. The CDR3 sequence is 16 residues long. Losses at the gene ends were 1 base for V and 4 bases for J; bases not matched to a gene: 5. Germline V gene lookup returns CDR1 SGHRS and CDR2 YFSETQ. CDR3 nucleotide sequence: TGCGCCAGCAGCTTGACGACAGGGGGAGGTAATGAAAAACTGTTTTTT. Translating gives CASSLTTGGGNEKLFF.

The rearrangement joins TRBV19 to TRBJ1-5, with D possibly matching TRBD1 (6 bases). The CDR3 sequence is 14 residues long. In germline, CDR1 is LNHDA, CDR2 SQIVND (reference sequence). With 4 bases removed from V and 2 bases from J, the gap between germline ends came to 9 bases. CDR3 loop: CASSKQGGNQPQHF. The CDR3 region has the DNA TGTGCCAGTAGTAAACAGGGAGGCAATCAGCCCCAGCATTTT.

The V and J genes are TRBV5-1 and TRBJ1-1, with D perhaps TRBD1 (6 bases). The CDR3 totals 13 residues. Trimming took 1 base from V and 11 from J, leaving 15 bases between them. In germline, CDR1 is SGHRS, CDR2 YFSETQ. The CDR3 region has the DNA TGCGCCAGCAGCTTGTCGGGGGCGGTAGGGGCTTTCTTT. As protein: CASSLSGAVGAFF.

The chain employs TRBV18 and TRBJ2-5; possible D gene TRBD1, 6 bases. Trimming left V 3 bases short and J 5 bases short, with 10 bases between. This CDR3 spans 13 amino acids. Germline V gene sequence: CDR1 KGHSH, CDR2 LQKENI. The CDR3 DNA sequence: TGTGCCAGCTCACCGGGGGCCGGGGAGACCCAGTACTTC. Translating it yields CASSPGAGETQYF.

The CDR3 protein is CASSYGTATTGEQYF. Written as DNA, the CDR3 is TGTGCCAGCAGCTACGGGACCGCTACGACGGGGGAGCAGTACTTC. The genes are TRBV7-2 and TRBJ2-7; D possibly matches TRBD1 or TRBD2 (5 bases each). The CDR3 is 15 amino acids. Trimming left V 4 bases short and J 7 bases short, with 20 bases between. Germline values: CDR1 SGHTA, CDR2 FQGNSA.

This chain uses TRBV19 with TRBJ2-7, with D possibly matching TRBD2 (6 bases). The CDR3 totals 12 residues. Germline-derived CDR1 and CDR2 are LNHDA and SQIVND (reference sequence). V dropped 8 bases and J dropped 0 bases, with 8 bases sitting between them. The CDR3 nucleotides are TGTGCCAGTGGGACTGACTCCTACGAGCAGTACTTC. Translation gives CASGTDSYEQYF. Supplemented by reference TRBV19 and TRBJ2-7, the full variable domain reads DGGITQSPKYLFRKEGQNVTLSCEQNLNHDAMYWYRQDPGQGLRLIYYSQIVNDFQKGDIAEGYSVSREKKESFPLTVTSAQKNPTAFYLCASGTDSYEQYFGPGTRLTVT.

The V call is TRBV27, the J call TRBJ2-7; unclear D gene. The CDR3 is 14 amino acids. Trimming took off 3 bases at V and 5 bases at J, with 14 bases between the two ends. Germline loops: CDR1 MNHEY, CDR2 SMNVEV (reference sequence). The CDR3 nucleotides read TGTGCCAGCAGTTTCTCGACTGGGGTCGACGAGCAGTACTTC. As protein: CASSFSTGVDEQYF.

J is TRBJ2-5 and V is TRBV27; 7 bases agree with TRBD1. Per germline, CDR1 MNHEY and CDR2 SMNVEV (reference sequence). The CDR3 has 14 amino acids. Trimming took 6 bases from V and 4 from J; bases not matched to a gene: 8. The CDR3 loop reads CASSGTGAGETQYF. The CDR3 nucleotides are TGTGCCAGCAGCGGTACAGGGGCGGGAGAGACCCAGTACTTC.

The chain couples TRBV6-5 to TRBJ2-3, with 8 nucleotides matching TRBD2. V lost 7 bases and J lost 1; bases outside the gene matches: 7. Germline V CDR1 and CDR2: MNHEY, SVGAGI. This CDR3 comprises 15 residues. Written as DNA, the CDR3 is TGTGCCAGCAAGAAGAATAGCGGGGGCACAGATACGCAGTATTTT. It specifies CASKKNSGGTDTQYF.

The chain has TRBV2 and TRBJ1-1; D gene ambiguous. The length of the CDR3 is 11 residues. V was trimmed by 7 bases and J by 7 bases, leaving 10 bases between them. Germline V gene sequence: CDR1 SNHLY, CDR2 FYNNEI. The CDR3 protein is CASTVEIEAFF. CDR3 coding DNA: TGTGCCAGCACGGTGGAAATTGAAGCTTTCTTT.